This is a list of T cell receptor beta chains from one sample in a study of CD8+CD57+ T cells in acquired aplastic anemia. Using its own MiXCR run on the reads, TCRdb lists one record per CDR3 protein. The table includes around 400,000 distinct CDR3 sequences, 55% to 70% detected once. Sequencing was performed on sorted CD4+, CD8+, or CD8+CD57+ T cells (not recorded which) from PBMCs. The receptors come from a human donor in good health, serving as a control. Each CDR3 is given with its conserved first and last residue. The order of the fields is V gene, clone size, J gene, D gene, CDR3 DNA, CDR3 protein. A D gene is named only where the DNA matches it firmly. Some rows have no size entry. The others give once, few or many, or a class for an expanded clone.

V: TRBV5-4
size: once
J: TRBJ2-3
D: NA
DNA: TGTGCCAGTAGTCCCAACAGGCGGCAGGCAGATACGCAGTATTTT
CDR3: CASSPNRRQADTQYF

V: TRBV20-1
size: NA
J: TRBJ2-7
D: NA
DNA: TGCAGTGCTCCGGGGCAGGGTACGGGCTACGAGCAGTACTTC
CDR3: CSAPGQGTGYEQYF

V: TRBV6-6
size: many
J: TRBJ2-3
D: NA
DNA: TGTGCCAGTTCCCTAGGGGTTTATACGCAGTATTTT
CDR3: CASSLGVYTQYF

V: TRBV11-2
size: NA
J: TRBJ1-2
D: NA
DNA: TGTGCCAGCAGTGGGTACCCGGGCGGGGGGCGCGGCTATGGCTACACCTTC
CDR3: CASSGYPGGGRGYGYTF

V: TRBV10-3
size: NA
J: TRBJ2-7
D: TRBD1
DNA: TGTGCCATCAGCGGGGACACGGGGACAGACGAGCAGTACTTC
CDR3: CAISGDTGTDEQYF

V: TRBV7-2
size: once
J: TRBJ2-7
D: NA
DNA: TGTGCCAGCAGCTTAGGTTCCGGGGAAAGAGAACAGCAGTACTTC
CDR3: CASSLGSGEREQQYF

V: TRBV7-3
size: NA
J: TRBJ1-6
D: NA
DNA: TGCGCCAGCAGCTTGACTAGGACTTTACCCCTCCCCTTT
CDR3: CASSLTRTLPLPF

V: TRBV19
size: NA
J: TRBJ2-7
D: NA
DNA: TGTGCCATCAGTGAGAGAGCTGGCACCTATACGCAGTATTTC
CDR3: CAISERAGTYTQYF

V: TRBV7-7
size: NA
J: TRBJ1-1
D: NA
DNA: TGTGCCAGCAGCTCGGCCCCTAATTCACCCCACCACTTTTTT
CDR3: CASSSAPNSPHHFF

V: TRBV9
size: NA
J: TRBJ1-2
D: NA
DNA: TGTGCCAGTAGTAACGCCGGGGAAGAGGGCCAGTCCTTC
CDR3: CASSNAGEEGQSF

V: TRBV29-1
size: few
J: TRBJ2-7
D: NA
DNA: TGCAGCGTTGAGGTGCCCAAGGCAAATACCTACGAGCAGTACTTC
CDR3: CSVEVPKANTYEQYF

V: TRBV7-2
size: NA
J: TRBJ2-7
D: TRBD1
DNA: TGTGCCAGCAGCTTATCCGGGACAGGCGCCTCCTACTACTTC
CDR3: CASSLSGTGASYYF

V: TRBV5-1
size: NA
J: TRBJ2-7
D: TRBD1
DNA: TGCGCCAGCAGCTACTTACAGGGGGCATCCTACGAGCAGTACTTC
CDR3: CASSYLQGASYEQYF

V: TRBV25-1
size: NA
J: TRBJ2-7
D: NA
DNA: TGTGCCAGCAACTACGAGCAGTACTTC
CDR3: CASNYEQYF

V: TRBV9
size: NA
J: TRBJ1-2
D: NA
DNA: TGTGCCAGCAGCGCCAGCATCTATGGCTACACCTTC
CDR3: CASSASIYGYTF

V: TRBV20-1
size: many
J: TRBJ1-1
D: TRBD1
DNA: TGCAGTGCACGGGACAGGGAAGTCGCTGAAGCTTTCTTT
CDR3: CSARDREVAEAFF

V: TRBV9
size: NA
J: TRBJ2-7
D: NA
DNA: TGTGCCAGCAGTTTCATCAGTTCCTACAAGCAGCACTTC
CDR3: CASSFISSYKQHF

V: TRBV7-9
size: NA
J: TRBJ1-1
D: NA
DNA: TGTGCCAGCAGTATTGACTCGGCCAATCAAGCCTTCTTT
CDR3: CASSIDSANQAFF

V: TRBV20-1
size: once
J: TRBJ2-3
D: TRBD2
DNA: TGCAGTGCTACGGGGGGGGGCACAGATACGCAGTATTTT
CDR3: CSATGGGTDTQYF

V: TRBV5-5
size: NA
J: TRBJ2-7
D: TRBD1
DNA: TGTGCCAGCAGCCAGGGACAGGACGGAGCCTACGAGCAGTACTTC
CDR3: CASSQGQDGAYEQYF

V: TRBV5-1
size: NA
J: TRBJ2-7
D: TRBD1
DNA: TGCGCCAGCAGCTTGGACGGGACAGAAGTGCAGTACTTC
CDR3: CASSLDGTEVQYF

V: TRBV11-1
size: NA
J: TRBJ2-1
D: TRBD1
DNA: TGTGCCAGCAGCTATAGCCTCGGACAGGGCGGCTCCTACAATGAGCAGTTCTTC
CDR3: CASSYSLGQGGSYNEQFF

V: TRBV29-1
size: NA
J: TRBJ1-2
D: NA
DNA: TGCAGCGTTGTAATGGACACAACTAACTATGGCTACACCTTC
CDR3: CSVVMDTTNYGYTF

V: TRBV12-3/TRBV12-4
size: NA
J: TRBJ2-2
D: NA
DNA: TGTGCCAGCAGTAGATCGGGTACGAACACCGGGGAGCTGTTTTTT
CDR3: CASSRSGTNTGELFF

V: TRBV7-9
size: NA
J: TRBJ2-7
D: NA
DNA: TGTGCCTGCAGTGCGAGAGAGCCCAGTTCCTACGAGCAGTACTTC
CDR3: CACSAREPSSYEQYF

V: TRBV7-2
size: NA
J: TRBJ1-1
D: NA
DNA: TGTGCCAGCAGCGCCGGTATGGGGGAACGTCGAGATTTCTTT
CDR3: CASSAGMGERRDFF

V: TRBV7-2
size: NA
J: TRBJ1-1
D: NA
DNA: TGTGCCAGCAGCTCGAGTGGCGGGAACACTGAAGCTTTCTTT
CDR3: CASSSSGGNTEAFF

V: TRBV5-1
size: NA
J: TRBJ1-1
D: TRBD1
DNA: TGCGCCAGCAGCTTGGAGGCTCACAGGGGGCTTGGTGAAGCTTTCTTT
CDR3: CASSLEAHRGLGEAFF

V: TRBV14
size: NA
J: TRBJ1-1
D: NA
DNA: TGTGCCAGCAGCCCCGATGTGGACACTGATCCTTTCTTT
CDR3: CASSPDVDTDPFF

V: TRBV29-1
size: NA
J: TRBJ2-7
D: TRBD2
DNA: TGCAGTGCTAACGGCCCGGGAGGATCCTACGAGCAGTACTTC
CDR3: CSANGPGGSYEQYF

V: TRBV5-1
size: once
J: TRBJ1-2
D: NA
DNA: TGCGCCAGCAGCTTGGAGGGGGGTGACACCACCTTC
CDR3: CASSLEGGDTTF

V: TRBV2
size: NA
J: TRBJ2-7
D: NA
DNA: TGTGCCAGTCGTCCCCCAAGCAACGACGAGCAGTACTTC
CDR3: CASRPPSNDEQYF

V: TRBV20-1
size: NA
J: TRBJ2-1
D: TRBD2
DNA: TGCAGTGCTAGAGCCAACGCCGGGGACTACTACAATGAGCAGTTCTTC
CDR3: CSARANAGDYYNEQFF

V: TRBV12-3/TRBV12-4
size: NA
J: TRBJ1-6
D: NA
DNA: TGTGCCACCAGCTACATCGATAATTCACCCCTCCACTTT
CDR3: CATSYIDNSPLHF

V: TRBV7-2
size: NA
J: TRBJ1-6
D: NA
DNA: TGTGCCAGCAGCTTAGCGCGCGGGTATAATTCACCCCTCCACTTT
CDR3: CASSLARGYNSPLHF

V: TRBV6-4
size: NA
J: TRBJ2-5
D: NA
DNA: TGTGCCAGCAGTAGAGATGGAGGGGGCGCGGAGACCCAGTACTTC
CDR3: CASSRDGGGAETQYF

V: TRBV29-1
size: many
J: TRBJ2-7
D: TRBD1
DNA: TGCAGCGTGGGCCGAAACAGGGGATCCTACGAGCAGTACTTC
CDR3: CSVGRNRGSYEQYF

V: TRBV19
size: many
J: TRBJ1-6
D: NA
DNA: TGTGCCAGTAGTAAAGTAGACAGCGGGTATAATTCACCCCTCCACTTT
CDR3: CASSKVDSGYNSPLHF

V: TRBV7-3
size: NA
J: TRBJ1-1
D: TRBD1
DNA: TGTGCCAGCAGCGGGACAGTGGGTGTGCCCACTGAATTTTTCTTT
CDR3: CASSGTVGVPTEFFF

V: TRBV6-4
size: NA
J: TRBJ1-1
D: TRBD1
DNA: TGTGCCAGTCAGCCTTCGGGACAGGCGGGCAGCACTGAAGCTTTCTTT
CDR3: CASQPSGQAGSTEAFF

V: TRBV5-1
size: NA
J: TRBJ1-1
D: NA
DNA: TGCGCCAGCAGCTTGGGGCGGGCTGGCAATGAAGCTTTCTTT
CDR3: CASSLGRAGNEAFF

V: TRBV9
size: NA
J: TRBJ2-1
D: NA
DNA: TGTGCCAGCAGCGTAGTGTCGCAGTCCGATGCGCAGTTCTTC
CDR3: CASSVVSQSDAQFF

V: TRBV19
size: few
J: TRBJ1-2
D: NA
DNA: TGTGCCAGTAGTATAGCTCAGGCTTACTATGGCTACACCTTC
CDR3: CASSIAQAYYGYTF

V: TRBV2
size: NA
J: TRBJ2-2
D: NA
DNA: NA
CDR3: CAKRDTSVAITPSILF

V: TRBV20-1
size: once
J: TRBJ1-5
D: NA
DNA: TGCAGTGCTAGAGTTCCCGGTCGGGGTCAGCCCCAGCATTTT
CDR3: CSARVPGRGQPQHF

V: TRBV20-1
size: many
J: TRBJ2-3
D: NA
DNA: TGCAGTGCTAGAGGTGACATAGGCACAGATACGCAGTATTTT
CDR3: CSARGDIGTDTQYF

V: TRBV2
size: NA
J: TRBJ2-7
D: TRBD1
DNA: TGTGCCAGCATCGCAGGGACAGGGGTCTACAAGAAGTACTTC
CDR3: CASIAGTGVYKKYF

V: TRBV5-8
size: few
J: TRBJ1-1
D: NA
DNA: TGTGCCAGCAGCTTTCAGGGGAACACTGGAGCTTTCTTT
CDR3: CASSFQGNTGAFF

V: TRBV7-9
size: NA
J: TRBJ2-5
D: NA
DNA: TGCGCCAGCAGCCAAGGGGCCGGGTCCGCGACCCAGTACTTC
CDR3: CASSQGAGSATQYF

V: TRBV11-2
size: NA
J: TRBJ2-2
D: TRBD1
DNA: TGTGCCAGCAGTGAAGGACAGGGGGGGGACGGGGAGCCGTTTTTT
CDR3: CASSEGQGGDGEPFF

V: TRBV29-1
size: few
J: TRBJ1-2
D: NA
DNA: TGCAGCGTAGGTAGGCAGGGAACTGCCTATGGCTACACCTTC
CDR3: CSVGRQGTAYGYTF

V: TRBV11-2
size: NA
J: TRBJ2-3
D: NA
DNA: TGCGCCAGCAGCTTAGTCGCTACAGTGGCAGATACGCAGTATTTT
CDR3: CASSLVATVADTQYF

V: TRBV19
size: NA
J: TRBJ2-1
D: NA
DNA: TGTGCCAGCACCCCAGAATTGCTACCCTTCAATGAGCAGTTCTTC
CDR3: CASTPELLPFNEQFF

V: TRBV7-2
size: NA
J: TRBJ1-1
D: NA
DNA: TGTGCCAGCAGCTATGAGAGGTCTGGCACTGCCGCTTTCTTT
CDR3: CASSYERSGTAAFF

V: TRBV20-1
size: NA
J: TRBJ2-1
D: TRBD2
DNA: TGCAGTGCAACCGGGACTAGCGGGAGTGTTGAGCAGTTCTTC
CDR3: CSATGTSGSVEQFF